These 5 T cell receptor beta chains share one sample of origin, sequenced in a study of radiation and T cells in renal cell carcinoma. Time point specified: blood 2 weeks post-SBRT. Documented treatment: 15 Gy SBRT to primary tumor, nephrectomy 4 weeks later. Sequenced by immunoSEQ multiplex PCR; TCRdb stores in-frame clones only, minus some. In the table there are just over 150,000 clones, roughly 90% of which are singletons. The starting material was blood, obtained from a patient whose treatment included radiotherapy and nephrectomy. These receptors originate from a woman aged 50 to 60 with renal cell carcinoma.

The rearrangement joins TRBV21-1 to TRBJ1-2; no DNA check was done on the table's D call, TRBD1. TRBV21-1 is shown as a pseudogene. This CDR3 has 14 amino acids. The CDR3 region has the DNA TGTGCCAGCAGCAAACGTACAGGGGAATCTGGCTACACCTTC. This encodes CASSKRTGESGYTF.

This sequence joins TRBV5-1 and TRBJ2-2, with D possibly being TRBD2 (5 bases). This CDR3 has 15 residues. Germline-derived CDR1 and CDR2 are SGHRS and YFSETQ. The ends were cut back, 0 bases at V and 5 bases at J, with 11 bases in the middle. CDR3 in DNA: TGCGCCAGCAGCTTGGGTAGCGTTCATACCGGGGAGCTGTTTTTT. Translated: CASSLGSVHTGELFF.

The CDR3 nucleotides are TGTGCCAGCAGCGTTGGACTGGCGAACACCGGGGAGCTGTTTTTT. Translation: CASSVGLANTGELFF. This chain connects TRBV9 to TRBJ2-2; tentative D call: TRBD2 (5 bases). In germline, CDR1 is SGDLS, CDR2 YYNGEE. The CDR3 totals 15 residues. The V gene lost 2 bases and the J gene lost 0 bases, with 8 bases spanning the gap.

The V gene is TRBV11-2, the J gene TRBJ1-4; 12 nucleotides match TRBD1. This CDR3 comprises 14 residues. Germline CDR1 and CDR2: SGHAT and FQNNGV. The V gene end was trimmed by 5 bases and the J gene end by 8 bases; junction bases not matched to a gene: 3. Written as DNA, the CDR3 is TGTGCCAGCAGCCGAGGGACAGGGGGCGAAAAACTGTTTTTT. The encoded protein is CASSRGTGGEKLFF.

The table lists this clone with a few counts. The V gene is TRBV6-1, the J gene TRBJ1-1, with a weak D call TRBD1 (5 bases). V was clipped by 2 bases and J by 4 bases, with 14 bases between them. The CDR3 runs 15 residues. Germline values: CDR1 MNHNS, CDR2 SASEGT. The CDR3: CASSESGGEFTEAFF. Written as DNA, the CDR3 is TGTGCCAGCAGTGAATCTGGGGGGGAATTCACTGAAGCTTTCTTT.